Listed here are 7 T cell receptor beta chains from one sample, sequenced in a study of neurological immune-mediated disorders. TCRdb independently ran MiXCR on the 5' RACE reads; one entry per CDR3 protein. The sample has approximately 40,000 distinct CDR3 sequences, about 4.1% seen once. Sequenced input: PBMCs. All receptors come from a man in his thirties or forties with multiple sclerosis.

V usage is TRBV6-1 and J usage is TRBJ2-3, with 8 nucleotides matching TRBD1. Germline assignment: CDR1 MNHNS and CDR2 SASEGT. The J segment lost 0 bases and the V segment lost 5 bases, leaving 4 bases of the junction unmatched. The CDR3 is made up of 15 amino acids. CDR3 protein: CASSSQGVSTDTQYF. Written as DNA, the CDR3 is TGTGCCAGCAGTTCACAGGGGGTTAGCACAGATACGCAGTATTTT.

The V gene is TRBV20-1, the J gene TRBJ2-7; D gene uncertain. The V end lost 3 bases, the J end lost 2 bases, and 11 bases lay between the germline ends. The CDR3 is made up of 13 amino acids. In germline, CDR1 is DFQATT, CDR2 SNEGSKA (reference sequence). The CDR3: CSASHIGTYEQYF. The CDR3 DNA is TGCAGTGCTAGCCATATTGGGACCTACGAGCAGTACTTC.

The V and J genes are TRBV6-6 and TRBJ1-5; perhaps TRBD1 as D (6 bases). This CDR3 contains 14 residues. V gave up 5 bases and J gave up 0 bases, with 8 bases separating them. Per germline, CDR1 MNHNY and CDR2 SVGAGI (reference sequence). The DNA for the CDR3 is TGTGCCAGCAGTAGGGACACTAGCAATCAGCCCCAGCATTTT. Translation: CASSRDTSNQPQHF.

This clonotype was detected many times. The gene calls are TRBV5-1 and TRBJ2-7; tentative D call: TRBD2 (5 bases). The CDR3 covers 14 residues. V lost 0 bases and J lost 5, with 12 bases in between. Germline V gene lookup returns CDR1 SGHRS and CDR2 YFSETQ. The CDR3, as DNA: TGCGCCAGCAGCTTGGAACTAGTTACGGACGAGCAGTACTTC. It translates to CASSLELVTDEQYF.

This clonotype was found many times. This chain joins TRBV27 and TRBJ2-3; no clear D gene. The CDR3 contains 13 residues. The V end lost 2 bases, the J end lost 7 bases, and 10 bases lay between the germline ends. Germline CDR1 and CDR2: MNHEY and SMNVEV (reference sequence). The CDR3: CASSLDFINTQYF. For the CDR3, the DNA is TGTGCCAGCAGTTTAGATTTTATCAATACGCAGTATTTT.

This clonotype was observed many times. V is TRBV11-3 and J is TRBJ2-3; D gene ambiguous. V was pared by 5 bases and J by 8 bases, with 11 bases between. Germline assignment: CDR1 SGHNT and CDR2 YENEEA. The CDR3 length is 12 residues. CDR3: CASSQSSTTQYF. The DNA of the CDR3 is TGTGCCAGCAGCCAATCTAGTACTACGCAGTATTTT.

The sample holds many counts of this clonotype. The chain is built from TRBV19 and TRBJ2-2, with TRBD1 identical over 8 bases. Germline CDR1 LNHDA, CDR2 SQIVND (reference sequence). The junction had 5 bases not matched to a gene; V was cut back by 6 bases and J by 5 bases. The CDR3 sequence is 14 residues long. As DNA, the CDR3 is TGTGCCAGTAGCCGGGGACAGGTGACCGGGGAGCTGTTTTTT. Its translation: CASSRGQVTGELFF.